The present T cell receptor (beta chain) was sequenced within a study of CD8+ T cells in alopecia areata. This clone was counted between two and nine times. The antigen remains unidentified. In each case, RNA was isolated and then reverse transcribed into cDNA as the sequencing template. Profiling relied on immunoSEQ multiplex PCR, and the TCRdb table lists in-frame clones only, not all of them. The data contain fewer than 150,000 clones, around 58% of them seen just once; the ten biggest clones take up nearly 30%. The CDR3 totals 14 residues. The J segment lost 3 bases and the V segment lost 4 bases, leaving 3 bases of the junction unmatched. The germline CDR1 and CDR2 sequences are MDHEN and SYDVKM. Noted treatment: oral pan-JAK inhibitor, 5-10 mg twice daily. The study, taken as a whole, reports: In lesional scalp, particularly from alopecia totalis/universalis, clonality was higher than in normal scalp.

The sequence was obtained from a human donor with alopecia areata. The genes are TRBV28 and TRBJ2-5; 9 bases agree with TRBD2. The sequenced sample was CD8+ T cells sorted from blood, obtained at week 4, from a patient treated with tofacitinib. The CDR3 DNA sequence: TGTGCCAGCAGTTGGTCTAGCGGGGAAGAGACCCAGTACTTC. As protein: CASSWSSGEETQYF.